Below, one TCR beta chain is given with its context. The antigen is unknown. Looked up from germline, CDR1 is SNHLY and CDR2 is FYNNEI. Trimming took off 5 bases at V and 2 bases at J, with 8 bases between the two ends. CDR3 length: 13 residues. The protocol was immunoSEQ multiplex PCR, while the TCRdb copy is restricted to in-frame clones and leaves out a portion. The data contain around 11,000 clones, roughly 79% of them singletons. The data are from a study of immune evolution from preneoplasia to lung adenocarcinoma. Study overall: HLA loss of heterozygosity: under 7.5% AIS, about 15% MIA, roughly 30% ADC, none AAH. Findings and limits, study-wide: Normal lung had the highest top T cell clone frequencies.

Source material: FFPE minimally invasive lung adenocarcinoma tissue. The receptor comes from a person aged 55-80 years with lung adenocarcinoma. This chain connects TRBV2 to TRBJ2-3; unclear D gene. CDR3: CASSRPYTDTQYF. DNA of the CDR3: TGTGCCAGCAGTAGGCCCTACACAGATACGCAGTATTTT.